These T cell receptor beta chains were read from a single sample in a study of T cells in tuberculosis. Method: immunoSEQ multiplex PCR; TCRdb's copy keeps in-frame clones and lacks some. This sample yields roughly 40,000 clones, of which 95% are seen a single time; roughly 3.5% belongs to the top ten. Specimen: PBMCs. The source is a donor aged 10-29 years with latent tuberculosis or without tuberculosis infection. CDR3s include the opening cysteine and the closing phenylalanine or tryptophan. D genes are given only for firm matches. Some rows mark clone size as missing; the rest say once, few, many or name a class of expanded clone.

>-|TRBJ2-3|TRBD2|TRBV4-3
CASSPARDTSVADTQYF
TGCGCCAGCAGCCCCGCCCGGGATACTAGCGTAGCAGATACGCAGTATTTT
>-|TRBJ1-3|-|TRBV7-2
CASIKPLPPDKGNTIYF
TGTGCCAGCATCAAACCCTTGCCCCCGGACAAAGGAAACACCATATATTTT
>-|TRBJ1-5|TRBD1|TRBV28
CASSLSQGAGNQPQHF
TGTGCCAGCAGTTTATCCCAGGGGGCAGGCAATCAGCCCCAGCATTTT
>-|TRBJ2-7|TRBD1|TRBV30
CAWRGDSYEQYF
TGTGCCTGGAGGGGGGACAGCTACGAGCAGTACTTC
>-|TRBJ1-3|-|TRBV5-1
CASSQGSGVDTIYF
TGCGCCAGCAGTCAAGGGTCAGGGGTGGACACCATATATTTT
>-|TRBJ2-1|-|TRBV5-4
CASSLRDTYNEQFF
TGTGCCAGCAGCTTAAGGGACACCTACAATGAGCAGTTCTTC
>-|TRBJ1-1|TRBD1|TRBV19
CASSIVWEGQGHTEAFF
TGTGCCAGTAGTATAGTATGGGAAGGACAGGGCCACACTGAAGCTTTCTTT
>-|TRBJ1-1|-|TRBV11-1
CASSLGGLRTEAFF
TGTGCCAGCAGCTTAGGGGGGCTGCGCACTGAAGCTTTCTTT
>once|TRBJ2-1|TRBD2|TRBV27
CASSFRPSGYNEQFF
TGTGCCAGCAGTTTTAGGCCTAGCGGATACAATGAGCAGTTCTTC
>-|TRBJ1-1|TRBD1|TRBV19
CASSIMKTGADTEAFF
TGTGCCAGTAGTATTATGAAGACAGGGGCGGACACTGAAGCTTTCTTT
>once|TRBJ1-2|-|TRBV29-1
CSVVGVDYGYTF
TGCAGCGTTGTGGGCGTAGACTATGGCTACACCTTC
>-|TRBJ1-1|TRBD1|TRBV18
CASSPPGQGQRMNTEAFF
TGTGCCAGCTCACCACCGGGACAGGGACAAAGGATGAACACTGAAGCTTTCTTT
>-|TRBJ1-2|TRBD1|TRBV28
CASRFPLQGADGYTF
TGTGCCAGCAGGTTTCCTTTACAGGGGGCGGATGGCTACACCTTC
>-|TRBJ2-2|TRBD1|TRBV19
CASSTRDRGNTGELFF
TGTGCCAGTAGTACACGGGACAGGGGGAACACCGGGGAGCTGTTTTTT
>-|TRBJ1-1|-|TRBV4-2
CASSQDGGRREAFF
TGTGCCAGCAGCCAAGATGGAGGACGGAGAGAAGCTTTCTTT
>-|TRBJ2-5|TRBD1|TRBV25-1
CASSGGRDRGEAKTQYF
TGTGCCAGCAGTGGGGGGCGGGACAGGGGAGAGGCGAAGACCCAGTACTTC
>few|TRBJ2-1|TRBD1|TRBV25-1
CASSPGQQDNEQFF
TGTGCCAGCAGTCCGGGACAGCAAGACAATGAGCAGTTCTTC
>few|TRBJ2-7|-|TRBV7-8
CASGAGAGLGEQYF
TGTGCCAGCGGCGCGGGTGCGGGCCTCGGCGAGCAGTACTTC
>-|TRBJ1-2|-|TRBV20-1
CSAGEPYGYTF
TGCAGTGCTGGGGAGCCCTATGGCTACACCTTC
>-|TRBJ1-1|-|TRBV4-1
CASSQDRGARTEAFF
TGCGCCAGCAGCCAAGATCGGGGGGCGCGGACTGAAGCTTTCTTT
>-|TRBJ1-3|TRBD1|TRBV7-8
CASSDRSQGQNTIYF
TGTGCCAGCAGCGATCGCTCACAGGGGCAGAACACCATATATTTT
>-|TRBJ2-7|TRBD2|TRBV11-2
CASSSLRDPGLIVQYF
TGTGCCAGCAGCTCCCTCCGGGACCCGGGACTAATTGTGCAGTACTTC
>-|TRBJ2-1|TRBD2|TRBV2
CASSFERGDYNEQFF
TGTGCCAGCAGTTTCGAGCGGGGTGACTACAATGAGCAGTTCTTC
>-|TRBJ2-7|TRBD1|TRBV6-1
CASLLTGGAGEQYF
TGTGCCAGCTTACTGACAGGGGGCGCGGGTGAGCAGTACTTC